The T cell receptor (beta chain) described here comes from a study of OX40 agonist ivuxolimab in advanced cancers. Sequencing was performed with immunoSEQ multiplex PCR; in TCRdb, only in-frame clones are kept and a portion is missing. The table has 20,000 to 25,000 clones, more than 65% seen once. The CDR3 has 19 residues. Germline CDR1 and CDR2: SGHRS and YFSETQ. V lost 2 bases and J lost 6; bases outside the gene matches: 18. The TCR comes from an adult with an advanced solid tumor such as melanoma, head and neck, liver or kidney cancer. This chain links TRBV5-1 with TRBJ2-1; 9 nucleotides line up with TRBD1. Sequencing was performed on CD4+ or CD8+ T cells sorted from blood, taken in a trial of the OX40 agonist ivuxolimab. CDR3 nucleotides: TGCGCCAGCAGCTTCCTCGGGACAGGGAGTCGAAATGCCCCCAATGAGCAGTTCTTC. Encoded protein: CASSFLGTGSRNAPNEQFF.